This note documents a single T cell receptor beta chain sequence. Its matching antigen is unknown. Following RNA extraction, reverse transcription yielded cDNA that acted as the sequencing template. TCRdb's table, derived via immunoSEQ multiplex PCR, lists solely in-frame clones and lacks some. This table holds 150,000 to 200,000 clones, roughly 60% found once. Indicated treatment: oral pan-JAK inhibitor, 5-10 mg twice daily. Lesional scalp punch biopsies and peripheral blood were collected from alopecia areata patients. The data stem from a study of CD8+ T cells in alopecia areata. Trimming shortened V by 8 bases and J by 4 bases, and 9 bases separated the two germline ends. This CDR3 region has 11 residues. Germline CDR1 SNHLY, CDR2 FYNNEI. Study-wide points: Significant decreases in scalp clonality and expanded CD8+ clones followed tofacitinib treatment.

Sample: CD4+ T cells sorted from blood, taken at approximately week 49, from a patient treated with tofacitinib. The rearrangement uses TRBV2 and TRBJ2-7; the D is unclear. This TCR derives from a human donor with alopecia areata. CDR3 amino acids: CASEDLYEQYF. CDR3 DNA sequence: TGTGCCAGCGAGGATTTATACGAGCAGTACTTC.